A selection of T cell receptor beta chains follows, all from one sample in a study of blood T cell repertoires in COVID-19. TCRdb keeps only in-frame clones here, not all; method: immunoSEQ multiplex PCR. The sample has about 92,000 clones; around nine tenths are singletons. Material: peripheral blood. Every receptor here comes from a woman between 55 and 75 years old with COVID-19, enrolled during active disease. The CDR3 runs from the conserved cysteine through the conserved F or W. The D gene is left open where the match is weak. Expanded clones are given a class, and other clones once, few, many or no size at all.

d_call,clone_size,j_call,v_call,cdr3_nt,cdr3_aa
TRBD1,-,TRBJ1-1,TRBV25-1,TGTGCCAGCAGTGAGATACAGGGGGCAACAGCTGAAGCTTTCTTT,CASSEIQGATAEAFF
TRBD1,-,TRBJ2-7,TRBV18,TGTGCCAGCTCACGGGACAGAACCTACGAGCAGTACTTC,CASSRDRTYEQYF
-,few,TRBJ2-2,TRBV2,TGTGCCAGCTGGTGGCAGGGGCCGAACACCGGGGAGCTGTTTTTT,CASWWQGPNTGELFF
-,-,TRBJ2-7,TRBV29-1,TGCAGCACCAAAGGACGGGACTGGGAGCAGTACTTC,CSTKGRDWEQYF
TRBD2,-,TRBJ2-1,TRBV12-3/TRBV12-4,TGTGCCAGCAGCCTAGGGACTAGCGGGGCCGGGTTCTTC,CASSLGTSGAGFF
-,-,TRBJ1-2,TRBV19,TGTGCCAGTAGTAGCCGCCAGGGCGCTTATGGCTACACCTTC,CASSSRQGAYGYTF
TRBD2,-,TRBJ2-7,TRBV7-2,TGTGCCAGCAGCCGGGGGGGGCTCTACGAGCAGTACTTC,CASSRGGLYEQYF
-,once,TRBJ2-7,TRBV1,TGCACCAGCAGCCAAAAGTCGACAGCCTGGGAGGGGGAGCAGTACTTC,CTSSQKSTAWEGEQYF
-,once,TRBJ1-2,TRBV29-1,TGCAGCGTTGTTTTAGGGGGAGGGTATGGCTACACCTTC,CSVVLGGGYGYTF
-,-,TRBJ1-5,TRBV18,TGTGCCAGCTCCCTAGGGGAGGTAATCAATCAGCCCCAGCATTTT,CASSLGEVINQPQHF